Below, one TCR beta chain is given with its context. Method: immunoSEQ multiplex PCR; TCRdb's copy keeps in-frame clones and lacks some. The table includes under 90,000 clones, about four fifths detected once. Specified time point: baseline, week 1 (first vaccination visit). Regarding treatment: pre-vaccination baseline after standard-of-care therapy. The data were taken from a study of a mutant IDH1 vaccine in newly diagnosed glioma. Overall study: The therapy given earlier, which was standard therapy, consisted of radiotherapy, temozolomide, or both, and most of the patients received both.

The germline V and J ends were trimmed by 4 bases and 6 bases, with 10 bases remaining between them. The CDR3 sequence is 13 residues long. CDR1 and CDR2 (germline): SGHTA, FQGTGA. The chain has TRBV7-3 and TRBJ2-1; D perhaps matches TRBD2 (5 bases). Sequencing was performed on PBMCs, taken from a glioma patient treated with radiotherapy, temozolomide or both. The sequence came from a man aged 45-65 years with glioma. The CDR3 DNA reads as TGTGCCAGCAGCTACCTAGCTCTCAATGAGCAGTTCTTC. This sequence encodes CASSYLALNEQFF.